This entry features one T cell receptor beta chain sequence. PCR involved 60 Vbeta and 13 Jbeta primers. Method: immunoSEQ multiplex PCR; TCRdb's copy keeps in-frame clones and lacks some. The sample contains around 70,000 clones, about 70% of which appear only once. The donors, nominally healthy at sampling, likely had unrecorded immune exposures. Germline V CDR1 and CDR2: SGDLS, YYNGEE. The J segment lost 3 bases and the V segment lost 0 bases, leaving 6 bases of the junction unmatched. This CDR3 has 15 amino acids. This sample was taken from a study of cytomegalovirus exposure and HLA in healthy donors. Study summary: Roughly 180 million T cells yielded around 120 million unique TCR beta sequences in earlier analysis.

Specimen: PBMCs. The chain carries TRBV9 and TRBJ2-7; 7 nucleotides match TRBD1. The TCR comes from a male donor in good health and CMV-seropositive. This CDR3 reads CASSVASGTVYEQYF. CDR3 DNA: TGTGCCAGCAGCGTAGCTTCAGGGACAGTCTACGAGCAGTACTTC. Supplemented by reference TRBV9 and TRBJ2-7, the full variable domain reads DSGVTQTPKHLITATGQRVTLRCSPRSGDLSVYWYQQSLDQGLQFLIQYYNGEERAKGNILERFSAQQFPDLHSELNLSSLELGDSALYFCASSVASGTVYEQYFGPGTRLTVT.